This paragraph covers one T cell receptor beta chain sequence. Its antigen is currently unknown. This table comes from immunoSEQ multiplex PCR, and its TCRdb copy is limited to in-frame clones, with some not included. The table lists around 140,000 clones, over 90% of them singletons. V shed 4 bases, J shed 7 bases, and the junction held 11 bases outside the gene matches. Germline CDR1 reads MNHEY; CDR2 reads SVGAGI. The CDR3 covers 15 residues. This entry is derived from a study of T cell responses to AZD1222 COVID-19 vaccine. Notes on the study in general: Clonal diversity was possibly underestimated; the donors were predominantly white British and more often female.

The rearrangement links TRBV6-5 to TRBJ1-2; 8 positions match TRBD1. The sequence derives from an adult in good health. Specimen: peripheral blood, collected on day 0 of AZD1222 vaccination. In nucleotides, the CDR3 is TGTGCCAGCAGTTCCCCTGGACAGGGTGCCTTTGGCTACACCTTC. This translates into CASSSPGQGAFGYTF.